This TCR beta chain was profiled in a study of T cell responses to AZD1222 COVID-19 vaccine. Findings and caveats of the study: The sample set comprised mostly white British donors with more females, and clonal diversity was possibly underestimated. Baseline serology detected seropositivity in only a handful of AZD1222 recipients. Vaccine-associated CD4 TCRs ranged over spike, dominating at 160-218 and 743-854.

Here immunoSEQ multiplex PCR was the method, and the copy in TCRdb shows in-frame clones only, minus some. The sample includes 95,000 to 100,000 clones, 85% to 90% of them seen just once. The CDR3 runs 14 residues. Deletions cut 7 bases from V and 12 bases from J, with 24 bases between. CDR1 and CDR2 from the germline V gene are MDHEN and SYDVKM. In regard to this clone: Its antigen is still unknown.

This sequence originates from an adult who received the AZD1222 COVID-19 vaccine. V is TRBV28 and J is TRBJ1-1; possible D gene TRBD1, 6 bases. The sequenced sample was peripheral blood, obtained 28 days after the second AZD1222 dose. DNA for the CDR3: TGTGCCAGCAATACCATGACCGCCGGGACAAAAACTTTCTTT. Encoded protein: CASNTMTAGTKTFF.